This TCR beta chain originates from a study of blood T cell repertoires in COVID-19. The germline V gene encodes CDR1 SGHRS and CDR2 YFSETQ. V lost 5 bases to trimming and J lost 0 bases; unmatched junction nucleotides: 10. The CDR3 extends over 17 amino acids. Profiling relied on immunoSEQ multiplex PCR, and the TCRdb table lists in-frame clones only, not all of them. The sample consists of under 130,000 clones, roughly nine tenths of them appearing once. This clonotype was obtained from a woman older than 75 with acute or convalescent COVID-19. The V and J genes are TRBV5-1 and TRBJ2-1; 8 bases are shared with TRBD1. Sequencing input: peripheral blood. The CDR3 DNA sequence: TGCGCCAGCAGATTCGACTCAGGGGGCGCCTCCTACAATGAGCAGTTCTTC. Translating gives CASRFDSGGASYNEQFF. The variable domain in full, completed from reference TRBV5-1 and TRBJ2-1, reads KAGVTQTPRYLIKTRGQQVTLSCSPISGHRSVSWYQQTPGQGLQFLFEYFSETQRNKGNFPGRFSGRQFSNSRSEMNVSTLELGDSALYLCASRFDSGGASYNEQFFGPGTRLTVL.